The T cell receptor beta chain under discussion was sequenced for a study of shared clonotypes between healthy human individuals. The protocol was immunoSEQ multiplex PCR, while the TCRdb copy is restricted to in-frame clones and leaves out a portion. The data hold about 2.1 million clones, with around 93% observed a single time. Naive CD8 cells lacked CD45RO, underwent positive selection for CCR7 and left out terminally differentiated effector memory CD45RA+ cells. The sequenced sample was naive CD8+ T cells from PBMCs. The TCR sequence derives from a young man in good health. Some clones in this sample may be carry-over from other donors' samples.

CDR3 DNA sequence: TGTGCCAGCGCCCGGGACAGACACAATGAGCAGTTCTTC. Translation: CASARDRHNEQFF. The chain links TRBV28 to TRBJ2-1; TRBD1 agrees at 7 bases. Germline V gene sequence: CDR1 MDHEN, CDR2 SYDVKM. The CDR3 loop spans 13 amino acids. Germline trimming cut 8 bases from V and 5 bases from J; bases unmatched to any gene: 6.